The clone carrying this T cell receptor (beta chain) was detected only once. Its antigen is undetermined. This sample was included in a study of cytomegalovirus exposure and HLA in healthy donors. Across the whole study: There were around 100 million unique TCR beta sequences, drawn from about 180 million T cells, in an earlier analysis.

The study, taken as a whole, reports: An analysis that came later showed most CMV-associated TCR beta chains appearing HLA-restricted. Most TCR beta V segments were productive about 90% or about 30% of the time in an earlier analysis. Some segments of the V type, notably TRBV6-2 and TRBV6-3, were excluded as indistinguishable.

The PCR was carried out with 60 Vbeta primers and 13 Jbeta primers. Libraries were prepared by immunoSEQ multiplex PCR; TCRdb keeps only in-frame clonotypes and omits some of them. This sample carries approximately 190,000 clones, about 81% of them seen once, and the ten largest clones take under 0.9%. The CDR3 contains 16 residues. Germline V gives CDR1 MGHDK, CDR2 SYGVNS. Germline trimming cut 3 bases from V and 6 bases from J; bases unmatched to any gene: 11. The rearrangement uses TRBV25-1 and TRBJ1-2; 9 positions agree with TRBD1. Sequenced: PBMCs. The source is a woman in her late teens or twenties in good health and CMV-seronegative. The chain's CDR3 is CASSDPPGQGPNGYTF. CDR3 nucleotides: TGTGCCAGCAGTGACCCCCCGGGACAGGGCCCCAATGGCTACACCTTC.